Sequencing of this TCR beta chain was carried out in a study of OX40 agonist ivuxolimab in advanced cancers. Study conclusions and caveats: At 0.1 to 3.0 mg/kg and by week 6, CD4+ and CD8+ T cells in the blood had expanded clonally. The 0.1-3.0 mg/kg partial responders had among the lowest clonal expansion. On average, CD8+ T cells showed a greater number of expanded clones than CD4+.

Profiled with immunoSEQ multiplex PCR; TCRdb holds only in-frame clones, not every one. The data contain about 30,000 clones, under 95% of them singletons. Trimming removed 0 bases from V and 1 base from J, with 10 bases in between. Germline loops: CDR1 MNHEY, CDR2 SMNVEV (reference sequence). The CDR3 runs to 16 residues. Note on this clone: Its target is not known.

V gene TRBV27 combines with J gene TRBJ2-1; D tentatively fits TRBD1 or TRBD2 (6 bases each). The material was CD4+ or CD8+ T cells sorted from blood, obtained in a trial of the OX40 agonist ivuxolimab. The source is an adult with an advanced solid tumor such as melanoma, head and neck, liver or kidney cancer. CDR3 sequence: CASSLSPGASYNEQFF. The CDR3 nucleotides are TGTGCCAGCAGTTTATCCCCGGGGGCATCCTACAATGAGCAGTTCTTC.